This is a list of T cell receptor beta chains from one sample in a study of T cell repertoires in cytomegalovirus infection. One entry per CDR3 protein results from TCRdb running MiXCR on the reads. The sample carries under 850,000 distinct CDR3 sequences, around a third recorded once. No antigen has been assigned to these receptors. The source material was cultured PBMCs, sampled from culture after CMV antigen stimulation. These receptors came from a human donor in good health (CMV status not recorded). Some clones in this sample may be carry-over from other donors' samples. Both conserved end residues are part of each CDR3. Each record gives: clone size, V gene, CDR3 protein. The listing skips clone size in some rows; elsewhere it reads once, few, many or a size class.

. | TRBV6-5 | CASSTRGYGSPLHF
. | TRBV10-3 | CAIRGQPEKTQYF
. | TRBV11-2 | CASSSSRLAGRGNEQFF
few | TRBV7-2 | CASSLTGDGQAFF
. | TRBV5-1 | CASSADGRLADTQYF
few | TRBV7-2 | CASSLESGTGLGYTF
. | TRBV20-1 | CSARQGGSYEQYF
few | TRBV7-2 | CASSLVAGGPGGELFF
many | TRBV7-2 | CASSLDGGPVQYF
few | TRBV20-1 | CSAKPDGNQPQHF
. | TRBV11-2 | CASSPLGDFLNEQFF
few | TRBV19 | CASSITTLYEQYF
. | TRBV4-3 | CASSHPGLWNTGELFF
. | TRBV10-3 | CAISESGAAGEQYF
. | TRBV18 | CASSPRNRGLDGVNEQFF
. | TRBV20-1 | CSARTSGNTIYF
. | TRBV5-1 | CASTFQSGSSYNEQFF
. | TRBV7-6 | CASSLGAGRLRDEQFF
. | TRBV6-6 | CARREKRDQPQHF
. | TRBV10-3 | CAISDSSHSYNEQFF
few | TRBV6-1 | CASSEGGGNTEAFF
few | TRBV29-1 | CSVARTGLYNEQFF
. | TRBV7-2 | CASSLSTSGSPSEQYF
. | TRBV5-1 | CASSLERGAQYF
. | TRBV19 | CASSSPPGQGGNEKLFF
few | TRBV12-5 | CASGLVLRREDNNEQFF
few | TRBV7-8 | CASSLGSRDYGYTF
. | TRBV3-1 | CASSRWTGRSYNSPLHF
. | TRBV11-2 | CASSSTRTGIETQYF
. | TRBV29-1 | CSVTIAALGGEQYF
. | TRBV2 | CASRDRVLAGELFF
. | TRBV6-6 | CASSPQPANEKLFF
. | TRBV11-2 | CASSHRDRLNTEAFF
. | TRBV12-3/TRBV12-4 | CASSFWAGAGDEQFF
few | TRBV11-2 | CASSLDSRRGSTNEKLFF
. | TRBV7-2 | CASSPTGGSNQPQHF
. | TRBV14 | CASSQDVDSYEQYF
few | TRBV27 | CASSLNNPGTNQYF
. | TRBV7-9 | CASSPLGAAAEAFF
few | TRBV20-1 | CSAQVGNQPQHF
few | TRBV20-1 | CSAISGASRTDTQYF
few | TRBV30 | CAWSGQGTYEQYF
. | TRBV28 | CASNQGFSYEQYF
few | TRBV12-3/TRBV12-4 | CASSPRDTRQPYNSPLHF
. | TRBV6-5 | CASSYRIAGSTWGYDEQFF
. | TRBV6-5 | CASSKRAGGGSYNEQFF
. | TRBV4-1 | CASSQDKDYGYTF
. | TRBV11-2 | CASSLEGTSYYEQYF
. | TRBV4-2 | CASSQDQGTVWETQYF
few | TRBV7-9 | CASSSPPGLAVRYTHTQYF
. | TRBV28 | CASSFFRLAGTDTQYF
few | TRBV5-6 | CASSPGQGVNTEAFF
few | TRBV19 | CASVLTATMNTEAFF
. | TRBV7-2 | CASSSTREQPQHF
many | TRBV7-8 | CASSFSPSQSF
. | TRBV7-1 | CASTVGGINEQYF
many | TRBV25-1 | CASSEGQGGEKLFF
few | TRBV4-2 | CASSQDWGLNTEAFF
many | TRBV7-2 | CASSETGLGNEKLFF